This T cell receptor (beta chain) emerged from a study of PD-1 blockade in classical Hodgkin lymphoma (dated by TCRdb to 2020 to 2022). With respect to the entire study: Nivolumab dosing was 3 mg/kg intravenously every 2 weeks, continuing until either disease progression or unacceptable toxicity. The study used CyTOF and TCR beta sequencing to define a peripheral blood immune signature of response to PD-1 blockade in classical Hodgkin lymphoma.

To note about this clone: This receptor's antigen is unknown. No base quality values were provided; no much bigger clone lies one nucleotide off.

The Qiagen DNeasy kit was used to extract genomic DNA from unsorted PBMCs and from the negatively selected CD4+ and CD8+ fractions. Amplification of TCR beta CDR3 regions was done by immunoSEQ multiplex PCR with primers that anneal to V and J segments. Amplification bias was minimized using a synthetic immune receptor repertoire, and residual bias was removed computationally after sequencing. The original pipeline was this. Custom Python scripts were used to quantify repertoire diversity as the Shannon entropy index. The unsorted, CD4+ and CD8+ repertoires were each analyzed separately, with the exception of combined analyses, where CD4+ and CD8+ sequences were merged in silico. Clonal expansion was defined as a frequency increase of at least 2-fold after treatment compared with C1D1, and clones undetected at baseline were assigned a pseudocount of 0.5. Clones with 0 or 1 copy at C1D1 were classified as singleton clones, and clones with 2 or more copies were classified as non-singleton clones. Clones expanded in unsorted samples were labelled as CD4+, CD8+ or unknown by matching protein sequences in sorted samples from the same patient. Wilcoxon tests on paired samples were used to test diversity changes from C1D1 to C4D1. TCRdb re-hosts the immuneACCESS table, in-frame sequences only. Its copies lack some clones; in the studies checked, an unresolved V gene accounts for under half of them, and the cause for the rest is not known. The V and J calls and clone size are taken from that table; D and trimming were inferred from the DNA. The sample table shows around 60,000 clones, and around 94% are seen once. The ten largest account for about 8% of the sample.

The sample's time point, from its label and the paper: cycle 4 day 1 (C4D1), after around six weeks of nivolumab. Every trial patient had relapsed after autologous stem cell transplantation, and cohorts A, B and C differed in prior brentuximab vedotin exposure. A total of around 59 patients with relapsed/refractory classical Hodgkin lymphoma made up the trial cohort, and each patient's best overall response was complete response, partial response or progressive disease. Trial patients were treated with single-agent nivolumab in the multi-cohort phase II CheckMate 205 trial. An independent review committee assessed best overall response by applying the 2007 International Working Group response criteria. Trial PBMCs were collected immediately before nivolumab initiation (C1D1) and during therapy at cycle 2 day 1 and cycle 4 day 1. After peripheral blood was drawn into 8 mL Vacutainer Cell Preparation Tubes, PBMCs were isolated by centrifugation and then cryopreserved.

Broad study findings and their caveats: Newly diagnosed patients were reported to have lower baseline TCR diversity than healthy donors, and relapsed/refractory patients were reported to have lower baseline TCR diversity still. CD4+ but not CD8+ TCR diversity rose significantly by C4D1 (p=0.0027 vs p=0.16), most apparent in complete responders (p=0.02). Diversity was lower in patients who began nivolumab less than 1 year after ASCT, so these patients were left out of later analyses to avoid confounding by immune reconstitution. The study covered only a single clinical trial cohort, and the causes of the repertoire differences, possibly disease activity or prior therapy, were still not defined. Among trial patients, those achieving complete response had baseline diversity similar to that of newly diagnosed patients, while diversity was significantly lower in partial responders and progressors.

This TCR came from a human donor with classical Hodgkin lymphoma. The specimen comprised peripheral blood mononuclear cells (PBMCs), sampled before the fourth cycle of nivolumab.

CDR3 loop: CASSLFPPGLAGDEQYF. The nucleotide sequence is given as TGTGCCAGCAGTCTTTTTCCACCGGGACTAGCGGGAGACGAGCAGTACTTC. The chain is made from TRBV7-2 and TRBJ2-7; 14 bases in the middle match TRBD2. At the junction V is shortened by 6 bases and J by 5 bases; bases outside the gene matches: 12. CDR1 and CDR2 are read off the germline V gene as SGHTA and FQGNSA. The CDR3 holds 17 amino acids from the cysteine to the phenylalanine. Only CDR3 DNA is held: 51 bases, read in frame from base 1. With the portions outside the CDR3 filled from the reference TRBV7-2 and TRBJ2-7 genes, the complete variable region becomes GAGVSQSPSNKVTEKGKDVELRCDPISGHTALYWYRQSLGQGLEFLIYFQGNSAPDKSGLPSDRFSAERTGGSVSTLTIQRTQQEDSAVYLCASSLFPPGLAGDEQYFGPGTRLTVT.